Listed below are T cell receptor beta chains from one sample, sequenced in a study of blood T cell repertoires in COVID-19. The protocol was immunoSEQ multiplex PCR, while the TCRdb copy is restricted to in-frame clones and leaves out a portion. The table has approximately 150,000 clones, 81% seen once; the top ten hold about 7.5%. Sequenced sample: peripheral blood. These TCRs come from a human donor in a cohort sampled during active COVID-19. The CDR3 runs from the conserved cysteine through the conserved F or W. Fields, in order: J gene, clone size, D gene, V gene, CDR3 DNA, CDR3 protein. A D gene is named only where the DNA matches it firmly. Size tells how often a clone was seen (once, few, many) or the class of an expanded clone, and some rows leave it out.

TRBJ2-2,NA,NA,TRBV29-1,TGCAGCGCTCAGCCGACACGTTACACCGGGGAGCTGTTTTTT,CSAQPTRYTGELFF
TRBJ1-2,NA,NA,TRBV10-2,TGCGCCAGCAGTGAGTCAGGGGGAAATGGCTACACCTTC,CASSESGGNGYTF
TRBJ2-7,NA,NA,TRBV21-1,TGTGCCAGCAGCAATGGCAGTGGCGAGCAGTACTTC,CASSNGSGEQYF
TRBJ1-5,once,NA,TRBV28,TGTGCCAGCCGGAGGGGGGGGCTCAGCAATCAGCCCCAGCATTTT,CASRRGGLSNQPQHF
TRBJ2-5,once,TRBD1,TRBV7-8,TGTGCCAGCAGCGTCGGAAGCCGGGACAGGGAAGAGACCCAGTACTTC,CASSVGSRDREETQYF
TRBJ2-7,NA,TRBD2,TRBV25-1,TGTGCCAGCAGTGTAATACTAGCGGGAGCTGAGGAGCAGTACTTC,CASSVILAGAEEQYF
TRBJ2-6,once,NA,TRBV7-3,TGTGCCAGCAGCCCTAGGGGCTCTGGGGCCAACGTCCTGACTTTC,CASSPRGSGANVLTF
TRBJ2-7,NA,TRBD1,TRBV28,TGTGCCAGCAGCCGGACCGGGACAGGGACCTACGAGCAGTACTTC,CASSRTGTGTYEQYF
TRBJ1-2,NA,TRBD1,TRBV18,TGTGCCAGCTCACCTCGACAGGGGGCTGGAGGTAACTATGGCTACACCTTC,CASSPRQGAGGNYGYTF
TRBJ2-5,NA,TRBD2,TRBV4-2,TGTGCCAGCAGCCAAGAGCGGGGACTAGCGGGATTTTCAGAGACCCAGTACTTC,CASSQERGLAGFSETQYF
TRBJ1-1,once,TRBD1,TRBV19,TGTGCCAGTAGTATCAAGTGGGGCGGGACAGGGATGGGTACTGAAGCTTTCTTT,CASSIKWGGTGMGTEAFF
TRBJ2-7,NA,NA,TRBV27,TGTGCCAGCTCCTCCCAGGGCCCCCACGAGCAGTACTTC,CASSSQGPHEQYF
TRBJ2-7,NA,NA,TRBV18,TGTGCCAGCTCACTCTATGACAGCTCCTACGAGCAGTACTTC,CASSLYDSSYEQYF
TRBJ1-4,NA,NA,TRBV29-1,TGCAGCGTCACCCTGCAGGGCCGGGACTATAATGAAAAACTGTTTTTT,CSVTLQGRDYNEKLFF
TRBJ2-7,NA,TRBD1,TRBV28,TGTGCCAGCAGAGGGTGGCCGGGACAGTTCTCCTACGAGCAGTACTTC,CASRGWPGQFSYEQYF
TRBJ2-1,NA,NA,TRBV7-9,TGTGCCAGCAGTTCGCCAGGGGTCAACAAATACAATGAGCAGTTCTTC,CASSSPGVNKYNEQFF
TRBJ1-5,NA,NA,TRBV24-1,TGTGCCACCAGTTTCGCAGGGATTGATCAGCCCCAGCATTTT,CATSFAGIDQPQHF
TRBJ2-3,NA,TRBD1,TRBV7-9,TGTGCCAGCAGAACCGGGACAGGTTATTCAGATACGCAGTATTTT,CASRTGTGYSDTQYF
TRBJ2-7,NA,NA,TRBV18,TGTGCCAGCTCAGGGGACACTCCCGGGGCGCAGTACTTC,CASSGDTPGAQYF
TRBJ2-7,NA,NA,TRBV4-1,TGCGCCAGCAGCCAAGAGAGGCGGCAGGGGGGATACGAGCAGTACTTC,CASSQERRQGGYEQYF
TRBJ2-7,NA,TRBD1,TRBV28,TGTGCCAGCAGTACCGACAGGGGCCCGCTTCCTTACGAGCAGTACTTC,CASSTDRGPLPYEQYF
TRBJ2-1,few,NA,TRBV6-5,TGTGCCAGCAGTTCCACCGGGATCGGCCAGTTCTTC,CASSSTGIGQFF
TRBJ1-4,NA,TRBD1,TRBV7-2,TGTGCCAGCAGCGCCCCGACAGGGGGTATACGGGAACTGTTTTTT,CASSAPTGGIRELFF
TRBJ1-3,NA,NA,TRBV4-2,TGTGCCAGCAGCCAAGATGCAGGGACTGGAAACACCATATATTTT,CASSQDAGTGNTIYF
TRBJ2-7,NA,TRBD2,TRBV2,TGTGCCAGCAGTAGCGCGGGGGGGGGCCTCTCCGAGCAGTACTTC,CASSSAGGGLSEQYF
TRBJ2-2,NA,TRBD2,TRBV6-7,TGTGCCAGCAGTTATCCTAGCGGAGGGCGGGAGGACGCGGACACCGGGGAGCTGTTTTTT,CASSYPSGGREDADTGELFF
TRBJ1-2,few,NA,TRBV6-5,TGTGCCAGCAGCCGCATGAACTTGAACGGCTACACCTTC,CASSRMNLNGYTF
TRBJ1-1,NA,NA,TRBV18,TGTGCCAGCTCAGCTGTAACGGGTAACACTGAAGCTTTCTTT,CASSAVTGNTEAFF
TRBJ2-6,NA,TRBD1,TRBV7-9,TGTGCCAGCAGTCCGGGACAGGGTTTAGCTCGTGGGGCCAACGTCCTGACTTTC,CASSPGQGLARGANVLTF
TRBJ2-5,NA,NA,TRBV28,TGTGCCAGCAGCGGGGGTTTGGTGTCCCAGTACTTC,CASSGGLVSQYF
TRBJ2-2,NA,TRBD1,TRBV19,TGTGCCAGTAGATACAGGGGGGCGAACACCGGGGAGCTGTTTTTT,CASRYRGANTGELFF
TRBJ2-7,NA,TRBD2,TRBV19,TGTGCCAGTAGTAAGGTGGGGAGGGCCTCGGACTACGAGCAGTACTTC,CASSKVGRASDYEQYF
TRBJ2-1,NA,NA,TRBV5-1,TGCGCCAGCAGCTTCGGGGGTAGTTCCTACAATGAGCAGTTCTTC,CASSFGGSSYNEQFF
TRBJ2-2,NA,TRBD2,TRBV9,TGTGCCAGCAGCGTACGGGCTAGCGGGAGCACCGGGGAGCTGTTTTTT,CASSVRASGSTGELFF
TRBJ2-5,NA,NA,TRBV28,TGTGCCAGCGCTACCACAGGGTTGGGGCAAGAGACCCAGTACTTC,CASATTGLGQETQYF
TRBJ2-7,NA,NA,TRBV4-3,TGCGCCAGCAGCCAAGATTCATATGGAGCCTACGAGCAGTACTTC,CASSQDSYGAYEQYF
TRBJ1-2,once,NA,TRBV19,TGTGCCAGTAGTATCCAAGAGGAGGATGGCTACACCTTC,CASSIQEEDGYTF
TRBJ2-7,NA,NA,TRBV6-6,TGTGCCAGCAGGAATCCGGCTAGCGACAACTCCTACGAGCAGTACTTC,CASRNPASDNSYEQYF
TRBJ2-7,NA,TRBD2,TRBV11-2,TGTGCCAGCAGCCTAGCGGGAGTAGGAGAGCAGTACTTC,CASSLAGVGEQYF
TRBJ1-1,NA,NA,TRBV5-6,TGTGCCAGCAGCGATGGGCCGTCGAACACTGAAGCTTTCTTT,CASSDGPSNTEAFF
TRBJ1-3,NA,NA,TRBV2,TGTGCCAGCCGACTCTCGAGAAGCTCTGGAAACACCATATATTTT,CASRLSRSSGNTIYF
TRBJ1-2,few,TRBD1,TRBV2,TGTGCCAGCAGGTCGGGACAGCGGAGGGGTGGCTACACCTTC,CASRSGQRRGGYTF
TRBJ2-2,NA,TRBD1,TRBV28,TGTGCCAGCAGGCTCAGCGGACAGGGGTCGAACACCGGGGAGCTGTTTTTT,CASRLSGQGSNTGELFF
TRBJ1-1,NA,TRBD1,TRBV7-9,TGTGCCAGCAGCTTAGCCCCTCTTTGGACAGGAGAGAACACTGAAGCTTTCTTT,CASSLAPLWTGENTEAFF
TRBJ2-6,once,NA,TRBV4-1,TGCGCCAGCAGCCAAGAGGGCATATCCTCTGGGGCCAACGTCCTGACTTTC,CASSQEGISSGANVLTF
TRBJ2-7,NA,TRBD1,TRBV7-9,TGTGCCATAACCTGGGGGGACAGGGGTCTTTACGAGCAGTACTTC,CAITWGDRGLYEQYF
TRBJ2-3,NA,TRBD2,TRBV7-3,TGTGCCAGCAGCTTAATTGCGGGAGAGTGGCCAGATACGCAGTATTTT,CASSLIAGEWPDTQYF
TRBJ2-2,NA,NA,TRBV9,TGTGCCAGCAGCGCCTCAGGGGCGGACGGGGAGCTGTTTTTT,CASSASGADGELFF
TRBJ2-7,once,NA,TRBV21-1,TGTGCCAGCAGCAGACACAGACCCAGGTCCTACGAGCAGTACTTC,CASSRHRPRSYEQYF
TRBJ2-7,many,NA,TRBV28,TGTGCCAGCAGTTCATACAGGGTTCCCTACGAGCAGTACTTC,CASSSYRVPYEQYF
TRBJ2-1,NA,NA,TRBV7-9,TGTGCCAGCAGCGCCTATCAGGCCTCCCACAATGAGCAGTTCTTC,CASSAYQASHNEQFF
TRBJ1-5,NA,TRBD1,TRBV6-2/TRBV6-3,TGTGCCAGCAGCTCACTCCGGGCCGCCTCCCGGGACAGGGCTCAGCCCCAGCATTTT,CASSSLRAASRDRAQPQHF
TRBJ1-6,few,TRBD1,TRBV28,TGTGCCAGCAGCACACAGGGGTGGTCACCCCTCCACTTT,CASSTQGWSPLHF
TRBJ1-5,NA,NA,TRBV28,TGTGCCAGCAGTTTAGGGCAGAACAATCAGCCCCAGCATTTT,CASSLGQNNQPQHF
TRBJ1-1,NA,NA,TRBV7-2,NA,CASSFGSGDSPGAFF
TRBJ1-2,NA,TRBD1,TRBV6-6,TGTGCCAGCAGTCAGGGACAGGGGTATGGCTACACCTTC,CASSQGQGYGYTF
TRBJ2-3,NA,TRBD2,TRBV24-1,TGTGCCACCAGTGGAGCGGGAGCGCCCTCAGATACGCAGTATTTT,CATSGAGAPSDTQYF
TRBJ2-7,NA,TRBD1,TRBV6-5,TGTGCCAGCAGCGCCGGGACAGCCTACGAGCAGTACTTC,CASSAGTAYEQYF
TRBJ1-1,NA,NA,TRBV28,TGTGCCAGCAGTTACTCAGGGAACACTGAAGCTTTCTTT,CASSYSGNTEAFF
TRBJ2-7,NA,TRBD1,TRBV7-2,TGTGCCAGCACTCCCGGGACAGGGGTCCCGACCTACGAGCAGTACTTC,CASTPGTGVPTYEQYF